Listed below are T cell receptor beta chains from one sample, sequenced in a study of shared clonotypes between healthy human individuals. This table comes from immunoSEQ multiplex PCR, and its TCRdb copy is limited to in-frame clones, with some not included. The data contain over a million clones, roughly 97% of them singletons. The sample comprised naive CD4+ T cells sorted from blood. The receptors originated from a young man in good health. Both conserved end residues are part of each CDR3. D genes are given only for firm matches.

j_call d_call v_call cdr3_nt cdr3_aa
TRBJ1-2 TRBD1 TRBV9 TGTGCCAGCAGCCGTACAGGGGGGTATGGCTACACCTTC CASSRTGGYGYTF
TRBJ2-3 TRBD2 TRBV7-2 TGTGCCAGCAGCTTAGTAGGGACTACCTACTTCACAGATACGCAGTATTTT CASSLVGTTYFTDTQYF
TRBJ1-5 NA TRBV4-1 TGCGCCAGCAGCCAAGATCCCAATCGGGGTCAGCCCCAGCATTTT CASSQDPNRGQPQHF
TRBJ2-1 TRBD2 TRBV6-6 TGTGCCAGCAGTTCCATAGGTCTAGCGGACAATGAGCAGTTCTTC CASSSIGLADNEQFF
TRBJ2-7 TRBD2 TRBV7-2 TGTGCCAGCAGCACGGGACTAACCAACGAGCAGTACTTC CASSTGLTNEQYF
TRBJ2-7 NA TRBV10-1 TGCGCCAGCAGTGAGTCTGTTGTCGACGAGCAGTACTTC CASSESVVDEQYF
TRBJ1-5 NA TRBV7-2 TGTGCCAGCAGCTTGGCCCATAATCAGCCCCAGCATTTT CASSLAHNQPQHF
TRBJ2-7 NA TRBV4-1 TGCGCCAGCAGCCAAGATCTTGGTAGTCGAAATCAACTTCAGTACGAGCAGTACTTC CASSQDLGSRNQLQYEQYF
TRBJ1-3 TRBD1 TRBV11-2 TGTGCCAGCAGCTCCTTCGACAGGGTCGGGACTGGAAACACCATATATTTT CASSSFDRVGTGNTIYF
TRBJ2-5 TRBD1 TRBV9 TGTGCCAGCAGCGCGAGGACAGGGGAAGAGACCCAGTACTTC CASSARTGEETQYF
TRBJ2-1 NA TRBV19 TGTGCCAGTAGTATATATAACAGCTACAATGAGCAGTTCTTC CASSIYNSYNEQFF
TRBJ2-5 TRBD1 TRBV5-1 TGCGCCAGCAGCTTGGAAGGGGGCGAGGAGACCCAGTACTTC CASSLEGGEETQYF
TRBJ2-7 NA TRBV7-9 TGTGCCAGCAGCTTAGTAGGGCCCTACGAGCAGTACTTC CASSLVGPYEQYF
TRBJ2-3 NA TRBV7-9 TGTGCCAGCAGCTTGGACTACAGCACAGATACGCAGTATTTT CASSLDYSTDTQYF
TRBJ2-7 TRBD1 TRBV13 TGTGCCAGCAGCCGGGGACAGGGGAGCTCCTACGAGCAGTACTTC CASSRGQGSSYEQYF
TRBJ2-1 TRBD1 TRBV18 TGTGCCAGCTCAAGAGGGACAGGGAATTGGAATGAGCAGTTCTTC CASSRGTGNWNEQFF
TRBJ2-3 NA TRBV4-3 TGCGCCAGCAGCCAAGATATGGGCACAGATACGCAGTATTTT CASSQDMGTDTQYF
TRBJ1-5 NA TRBV28 TGTGCCAGCAGCCGGATTAAGGGGGGGAGGGACAATCAGCCCCAGCATTTT CASSRIKGGRDNQPQHF
TRBJ1-3 NA TRBV5-6 TGTGCCAGCAGCCCCGGGAGGCTTACTGGAAACACCATATATTTT CASSPGRLTGNTIYF
TRBJ1-5 NA TRBV27 TGTGCCAGCAGTTTAAGGTATGACGGTGGGGACAATCAGCCCCAGCATTTT CASSLRYDGGDNQPQHF
TRBJ2-5 TRBD1 TRBV11-2 TGTGCCAGCAGCCTAAGGGTACAGGGGCAAGAGACCCAGTACTTC CASSLRVQGQETQYF
TRBJ2-3 NA TRBV5-1 TGCGCCAGCAGCTTGCGGGGGACAGATACGCAGTATTTT CASSLRGTDTQYF